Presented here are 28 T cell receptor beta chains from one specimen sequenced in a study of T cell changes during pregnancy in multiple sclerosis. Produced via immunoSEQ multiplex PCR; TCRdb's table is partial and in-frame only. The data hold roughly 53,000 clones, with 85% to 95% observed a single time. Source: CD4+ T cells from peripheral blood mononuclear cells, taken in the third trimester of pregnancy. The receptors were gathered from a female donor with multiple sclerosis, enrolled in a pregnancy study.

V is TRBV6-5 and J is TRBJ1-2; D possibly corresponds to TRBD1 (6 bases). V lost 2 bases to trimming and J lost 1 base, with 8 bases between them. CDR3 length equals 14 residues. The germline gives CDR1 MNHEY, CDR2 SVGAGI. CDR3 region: CASSYKQGNYGYTF. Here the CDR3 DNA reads TGTGCCAGCAGTTACAAACAGGGTAACTATGGCTACACCTTC.

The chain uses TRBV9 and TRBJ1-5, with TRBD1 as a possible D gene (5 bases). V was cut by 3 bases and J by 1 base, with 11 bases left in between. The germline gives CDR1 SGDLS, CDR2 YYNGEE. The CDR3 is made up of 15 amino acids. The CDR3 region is CASSAGTSSNQPQHF. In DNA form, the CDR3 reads TGTGCCAGCAGCGCCGGGACTTCGAGCAATCAGCCCCAGCATTTT.

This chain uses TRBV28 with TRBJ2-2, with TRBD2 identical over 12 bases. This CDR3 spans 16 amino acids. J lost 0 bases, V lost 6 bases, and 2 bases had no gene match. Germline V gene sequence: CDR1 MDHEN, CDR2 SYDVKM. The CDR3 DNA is TGTGCCAGCAGCCCTAGCGGGAGGGCGAACACCGGGGAGCTGTTTTTT. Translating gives CASSPSGRANTGELFF. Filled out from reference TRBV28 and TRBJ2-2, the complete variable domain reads DVKVTQSSRYLVKRTGEKVFLECVQDMDHENMFWYRQDPGLGLRLIYFSYDVKMKEKGDIPEGYSVSREKKERFSLILESASTNQTSMYLCASSPSGRANTGELFFGEGSRLTVL.

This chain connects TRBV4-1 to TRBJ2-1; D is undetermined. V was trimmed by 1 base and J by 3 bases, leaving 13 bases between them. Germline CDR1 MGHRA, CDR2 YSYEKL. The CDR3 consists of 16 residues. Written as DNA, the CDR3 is TGCGCCAGCAGCCAAGTAGGAGCGACCCTCTACAATGAGCAGTTCTTC. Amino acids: CASSQVGATLYNEQFF.

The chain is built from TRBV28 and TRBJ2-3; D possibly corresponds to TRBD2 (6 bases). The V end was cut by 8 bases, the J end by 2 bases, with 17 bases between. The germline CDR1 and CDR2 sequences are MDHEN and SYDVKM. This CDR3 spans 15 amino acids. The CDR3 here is CASLGSSVYTDTQYF. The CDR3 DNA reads TGTGCCAGCCTAGGGTCTAGCGTATACACAGATACGCAGTATTTT.

The CDR3 bases are TGTGCCAGCAGTGTTGACACCCGCTACGAGCAGTACTTC. Translating it yields CASSVDTRYEQYF. The chain employs TRBV2 and TRBJ2-7; D unresolved. V was shortened by 4 bases and J by 3 bases, with 10 bases between the two germline ends. This CDR3 contains 13 residues. Germline loops: CDR1 SNHLY, CDR2 FYNNEI.

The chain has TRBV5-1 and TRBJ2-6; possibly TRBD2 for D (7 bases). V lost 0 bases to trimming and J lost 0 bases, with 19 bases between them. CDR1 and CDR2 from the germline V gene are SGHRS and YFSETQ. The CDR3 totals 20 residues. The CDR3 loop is CASSLAGSGGVFSGANVLTF. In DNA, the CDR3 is TGCGCCAGCAGCTTGGCCGGGTCGGGGGGCGTTTTCTCTGGGGCCAACGTCCTGACTTTC. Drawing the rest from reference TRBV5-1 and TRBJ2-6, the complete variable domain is KAGVTQTPRYLIKTRGQQVTLSCSPISGHRSVSWYQQTPGQGLQFLFEYFSETQRNKGNFPGRFSGRQFSNSRSEMNVSTLELGDSALYLCASSLAGSGGVFSGANVLTFGAGSRLTVL.

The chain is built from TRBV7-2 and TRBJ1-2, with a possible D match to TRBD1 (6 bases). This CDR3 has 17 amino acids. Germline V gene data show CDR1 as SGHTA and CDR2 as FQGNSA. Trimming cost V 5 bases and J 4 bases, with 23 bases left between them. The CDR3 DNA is TGTGCCAGCAGCCGGGGGGACAATCGGGGAAAGGGCTATGGCTACACCTTC. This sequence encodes CASSRGDNRGKGYGYTF.

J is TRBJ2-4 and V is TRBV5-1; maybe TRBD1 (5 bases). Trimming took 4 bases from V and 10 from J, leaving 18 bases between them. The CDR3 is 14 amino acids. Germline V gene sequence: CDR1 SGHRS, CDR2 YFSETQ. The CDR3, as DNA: TGCGCCAGCAGCAGTGACAGCGCAACCCTAATTCAGTACTTC. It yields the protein CASSSDSATLIQYF. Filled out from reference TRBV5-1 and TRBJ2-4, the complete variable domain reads KAGVTQTPRYLIKTRGQQVTLSCSPISGHRSVSWYQQTPGQGLQFLFEYFSETQRNKGNFPGRFSGRQFSNSRSEMNVSTLELGDSALYLCASSSDSATLIQYFGAGTRLSVL.

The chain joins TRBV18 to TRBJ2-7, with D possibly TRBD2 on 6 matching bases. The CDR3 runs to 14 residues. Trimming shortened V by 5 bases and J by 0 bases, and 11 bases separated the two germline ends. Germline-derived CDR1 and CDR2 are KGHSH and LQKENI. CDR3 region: CASSFGDFSYEQYF. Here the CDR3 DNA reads TGTGCCAGCTCATTCGGGGACTTCTCCTACGAGCAGTACTTC.

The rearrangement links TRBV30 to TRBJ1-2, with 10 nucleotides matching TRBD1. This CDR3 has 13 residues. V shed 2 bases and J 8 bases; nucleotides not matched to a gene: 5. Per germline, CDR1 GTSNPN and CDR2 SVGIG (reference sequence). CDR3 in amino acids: CAWSWDRGKGYTF. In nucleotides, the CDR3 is TGTGCCTGGAGTTGGGACAGGGGAAAGGGCTACACCTTC.

CDR3 DNA: TGTGCCAGCAGCGTAGAATCGGCCGGGACTAGCGGATACAATGAGCAGTTCTTC. Amino acid sequence: CASSVESAGTSGYNEQFF. V usage is TRBV9 and J usage is TRBJ2-1; 11 nucleotides match TRBD2. Germline CDR1 reads SGDLS; CDR2 reads YYNGEE. J gave up 4 bases and V 0 bases, and 9 bases lay outside the gene matches. The CDR3 length is 18 residues.

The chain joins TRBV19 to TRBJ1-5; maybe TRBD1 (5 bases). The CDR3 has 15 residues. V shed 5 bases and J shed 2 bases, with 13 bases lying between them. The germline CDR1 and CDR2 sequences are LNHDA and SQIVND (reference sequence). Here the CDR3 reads CASSLLWGGNQPQHF. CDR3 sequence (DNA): TGTGCCAGTAGTTTACTCTGGGGGGGCAATCAGCCCCAGCATTTT.

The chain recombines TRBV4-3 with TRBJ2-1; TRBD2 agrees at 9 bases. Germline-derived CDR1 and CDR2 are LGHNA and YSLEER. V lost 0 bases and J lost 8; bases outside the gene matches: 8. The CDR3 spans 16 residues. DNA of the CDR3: TGCGCCAGCAGCCAAGATAGCGGGAGTGAGTGGGATGAGCAGTTCTTC. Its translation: CASSQDSGSEWDEQFF.

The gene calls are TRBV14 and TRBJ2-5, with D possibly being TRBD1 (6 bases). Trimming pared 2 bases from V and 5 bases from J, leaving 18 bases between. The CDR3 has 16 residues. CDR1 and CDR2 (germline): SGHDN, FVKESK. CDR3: CASSQLRQGTGETQYF. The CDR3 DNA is TGTGCCAGCAGCCAACTTCGGCAGGGGACGGGGGAGACCCAGTACTTC.

The CDR3 sequence: CASSGLAGVTGELFF. The CDR3 coding sequence is TGTGCCAGCAGTGGGCTAGCGGGAGTCACCGGGGAGCTGTTTTTT. The rearrangement joins TRBV25-1 to TRBJ2-2; the match to TRBD2 covers 10 bases. Trimming at V came to 4 bases and at J to 4 bases, leaving 3 bases not matched to a gene. Germline CDR1 is MGHDK and CDR2 is SYGVNS. This CDR3 contains 15 residues.

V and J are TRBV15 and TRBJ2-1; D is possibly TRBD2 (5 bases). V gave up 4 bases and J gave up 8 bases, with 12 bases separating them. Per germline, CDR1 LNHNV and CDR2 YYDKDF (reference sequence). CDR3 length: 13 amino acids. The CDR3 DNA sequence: TGTGCCACCAGCATACGAGGGAGCGATGAGCAGTTCTTC. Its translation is CATSIRGSDEQFF. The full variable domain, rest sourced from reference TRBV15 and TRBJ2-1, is DAMVIQNPRYQVTQFGKPVTLSCSQTLNHNVMYWYQQKSSQAPKLLFHYYDKDFNNEADTPDNFQSRRPNTSFCFLDIRSPGLGDTAMYLCATSIRGSDEQFFGPGTRLTVL.

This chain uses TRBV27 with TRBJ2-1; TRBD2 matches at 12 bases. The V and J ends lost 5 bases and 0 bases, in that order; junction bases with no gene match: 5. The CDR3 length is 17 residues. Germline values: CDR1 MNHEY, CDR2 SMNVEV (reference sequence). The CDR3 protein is CASSEGTSGFSYNEQFF. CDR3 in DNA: TGTGCCAGCAGTGAAGGGACTAGCGGGTTCTCCTACAATGAGCAGTTCTTC.

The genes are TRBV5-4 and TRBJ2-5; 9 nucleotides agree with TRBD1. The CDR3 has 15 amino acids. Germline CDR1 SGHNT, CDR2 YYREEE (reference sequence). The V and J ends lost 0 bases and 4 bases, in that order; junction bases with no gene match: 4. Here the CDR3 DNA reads TGTGCCAGCAGCTTGGGACCGGGACAGGGAGAGACCCAGTACTTC. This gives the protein CASSLGPGQGETQYF.

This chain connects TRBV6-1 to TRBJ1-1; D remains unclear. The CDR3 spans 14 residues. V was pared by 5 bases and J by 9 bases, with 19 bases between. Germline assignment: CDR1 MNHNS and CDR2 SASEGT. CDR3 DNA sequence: TGTGCCAGCAGTACGGCCGACACAAGCCGGAAAGCTTTCTTT. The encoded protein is CASSTADTSRKAFF.

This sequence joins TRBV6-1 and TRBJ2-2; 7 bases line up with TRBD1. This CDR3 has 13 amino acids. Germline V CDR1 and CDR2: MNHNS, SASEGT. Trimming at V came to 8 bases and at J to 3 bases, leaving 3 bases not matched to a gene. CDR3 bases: TGTGCCAGCCGAGACAGGGACACCGGGGAGCTGTTTTTT. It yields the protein CASRDRDTGELFF.

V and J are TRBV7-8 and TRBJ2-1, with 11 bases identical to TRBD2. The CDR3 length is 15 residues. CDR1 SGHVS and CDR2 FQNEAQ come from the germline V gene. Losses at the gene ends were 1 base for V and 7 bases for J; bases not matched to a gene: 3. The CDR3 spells CASSLVSGRGNEQFF. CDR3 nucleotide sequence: TGTGCCAGCAGCTTAGTTAGCGGGAGGGGAAATGAGCAGTTCTTC.

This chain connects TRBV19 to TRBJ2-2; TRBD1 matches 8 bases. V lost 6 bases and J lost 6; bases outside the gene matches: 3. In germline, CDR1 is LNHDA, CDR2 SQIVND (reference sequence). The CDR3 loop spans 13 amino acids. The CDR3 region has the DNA TGTGCCAGTAGGGACAGGGCAGCCGGGGAGCTGTTTTTT. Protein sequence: CASRDRAAGELFF. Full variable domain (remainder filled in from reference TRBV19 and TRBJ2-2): DGGITQSPKYLFRKEGQNVTLSCEQNLNHDAMYWYRQDPGQGLRLIYYSQIVNDFQKGDIAEGYSVSREKKESFPLTVTSAQKNPTAFYLCASRDRAAGELFFGEGSRLTVL.

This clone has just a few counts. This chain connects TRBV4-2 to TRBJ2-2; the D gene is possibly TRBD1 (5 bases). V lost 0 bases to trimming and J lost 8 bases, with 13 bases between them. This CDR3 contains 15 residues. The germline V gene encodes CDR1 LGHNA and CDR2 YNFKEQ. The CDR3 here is CASSQDLGQGGELFF. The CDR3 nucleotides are TGTGCCAGCAGCCAAGATTTGGGGCAAGGAGGGGAGCTGTTTTTT.

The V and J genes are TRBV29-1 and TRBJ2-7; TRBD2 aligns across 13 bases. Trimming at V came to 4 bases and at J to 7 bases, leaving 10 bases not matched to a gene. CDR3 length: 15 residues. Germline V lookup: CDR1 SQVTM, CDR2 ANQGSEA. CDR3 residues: CSVGPRTSGSGEQYF. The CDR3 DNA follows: TGCAGCGTTGGGCCTCGGACTAGCGGGAGTGGAGAGCAGTACTTC.

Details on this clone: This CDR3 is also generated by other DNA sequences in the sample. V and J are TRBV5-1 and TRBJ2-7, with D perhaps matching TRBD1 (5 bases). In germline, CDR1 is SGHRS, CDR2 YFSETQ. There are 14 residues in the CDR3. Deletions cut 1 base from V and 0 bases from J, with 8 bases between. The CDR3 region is CASSLQGSSYEQYF. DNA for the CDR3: TGCGCCAGCAGCTTGCAGGGCAGCTCCTACGAGCAGTACTTC. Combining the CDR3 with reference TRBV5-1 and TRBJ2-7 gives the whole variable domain KAGVTQTPRYLIKTRGQQVTLSCSPISGHRSVSWYQQTPGQGLQFLFEYFSETQRNKGNFPGRFSGRQFSNSRSEMNVSTLELGDSALYLCASSLQGSSYEQYFGPGTRLTVT.

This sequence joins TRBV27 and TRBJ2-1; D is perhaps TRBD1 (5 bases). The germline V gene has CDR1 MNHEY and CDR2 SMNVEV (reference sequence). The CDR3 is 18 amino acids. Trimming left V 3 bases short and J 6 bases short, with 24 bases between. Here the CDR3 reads CASSLGSSTYRTGNEQFF. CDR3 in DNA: TGTGCCAGCAGTTTGGGGTCGTCAACATATCGAACAGGCAATGAGCAGTTCTTC.

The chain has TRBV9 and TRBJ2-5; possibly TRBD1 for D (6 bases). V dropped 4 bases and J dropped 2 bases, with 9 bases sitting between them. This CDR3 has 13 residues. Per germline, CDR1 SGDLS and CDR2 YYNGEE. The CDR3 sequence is CASSSTGQETQYF. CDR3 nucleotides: TGTGCCAGCAGCTCCACAGGGCAAGAGACCCAGTACTTC. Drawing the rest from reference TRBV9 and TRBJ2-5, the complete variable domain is DSGVTQTPKHLITATGQRVTLRCSPRSGDLSVYWYQQSLDQGLQFLIQYYNGEERAKGNILERFSAQQFPDLHSELNLSSLELGDSALYFCASSSTGQETQYFGPGTRLLVL.